Listed below are T cell receptor beta chains from one sample, sequenced in a study of T cells in tumors after PD-1 blockade. The method was immunoSEQ multiplex PCR; TCRdb's version includes in-frame clones alone and lacks a portion of them. The sample includes fewer than 15,000 clones, around 79% of them seen just once. The specimen comprised PBMCs, sampled after anti-PD-1 treatment. These receptors all stem from a human donor with basal cell carcinoma. The CDR3 runs from the conserved cysteine through the conserved F or W. D genes are given only for firm matches. Rows may omit the clone size; those that give it use once, few, many or a size class.

V gene,D gene,J gene,clone size,CDR3 protein,CDR3 DNA
TRBV3-1/TRBV3-2,.,TRBJ2-5,.,CASSQETQYF,TGTGCCAGCAGCCAAGAGACCCAGTACTTC
TRBV28,.,TRBJ2-7,.,CASSLPGPYEQYF,TGTGCCAGCAGTTTGCCGGGCCCCTACGAGCAGTACTTC
TRBV28,.,TRBJ1-2,once,CASNELSNYGYTF,TGTGCCAGCAATGAGCTTAGTAACTATGGCTACACCTTC
TRBV2,.,TRBJ2-3,.,CASSGPAALADTQYF,TGTGCCAGCAGTGGCCCCGCCGCCCTGGCAGATACGCAGTATTTT
TRBV5-6,TRBD1,TRBJ1-6,few,CASSLDRGNSPLHF,TGTGCCAGCAGCTTGGACAGGGGAAATTCACCCCTCCACTTT
TRBV19,.,TRBJ2-3,.,CASSISRESTQYF,TGTGCCAGTAGTATTTCAAGGGAGAGTACGCAGTATTTT
TRBV19,.,TRBJ1-4,.,CASSSGGQGEKLFF,TGTGCCAGTAGTTCAGGAGGTCAAGGTGAAAAACTGTTTTTT
TRBV10-3,TRBD2,TRBJ2-3,.,CAISERLAGERGTDTQYF,TGTGCCATCAGTGAGCGGCTAGCGGGGGAACGTGGTACAGATACGCAGTATTTT
TRBV2,TRBD2,TRBJ2-1,.,CASSELAGTRVYNEQFF,TGTGCCAGCAGTGAATTAGCCGGGACTAGAGTCTACAATGAGCAGTTCTTC
TRBV18,TRBD1,TRBJ2-2,.,CASSPQGATGELFF,TGTGCCAGCTCACCACAGGGGGCCACCGGGGAGCTGTTTTTT
TRBV29-1,TRBD1,TRBJ2-4,.,CSATTGADIQYF,TGCAGCGCCACGACAGGGGCGGACATTCAGTACTTC
TRBV2,.,TRBJ2-1,.,CARCEGWARVGSSYNEQFF,TGTGCCCGCTGTGAAGGGTGGGCGCGGGTGGGGAGCTCCTACAATGAGCAGTTCTTC
TRBV7-9,.,TRBJ2-1,.,CASSRQGGFGYNEQFF,TGTGCCAGCAGTCGACAGGGAGGGTTTGGATACAATGAGCAGTTCTTC
TRBV4-1,TRBD1,TRBJ1-1,.,CASSRQGVNTEAFF,TGCGCCAGCAGCCGACAGGGGGTGAACACTGAAGCTTTCTTT
TRBV20-1,TRBD1,TRBJ1-2,.,CSASDPGQGAPNYGYTF,TGCAGTGCTAGTGATCCGGGACAGGGGGCCCCTAACTATGGCTACACCTTC
TRBV4-1,TRBD1,TRBJ2-2,.,CASSQIDRESGELFF,TGCGCCAGCAGCCAAATCGACAGGGAGTCCGGGGAGCTGTTTTTT
TRBV5-5,.,TRBJ2-7,.,CASSLYLSYEQYF,TGTGCCAGCAGCTTGTATCTCTCCTACGAGCAGTACTTC
TRBV30,.,TRBJ2-1,.,CAWSSRGNEQFF,TGTGCCTGGAGTTCAAGGGGGAATGAGCAGTTCTTC
TRBV6-2/TRBV6-3,.,TRBJ2-7,.,CASIPPYEQYF,TGTGCCAGCATCCCGCCCTACGAGCAGTACTTC
TRBV5-6,.,TRBJ2-7,.,CASISRGGTYEQYF,TGTGCCAGCATCTCCCGGGGTGGAACCTACGAGCAGTACTTC
TRBV19,.,TRBJ2-5,.,CASGTLRETQYF,TGTGCCAGCGGGACACTCCGGGAGACCCAGTACTTC
TRBV18,.,TRBJ1-1,.,CASSPGKWNTEAFF,TGTGCCAGCTCACCAGGGAAGTGGAACACTGAAGCTTTCTTT
TRBV2,.,TRBJ2-1,.,CARCDGWAGAGSSYNEQFF,TGTGCCCGCTGTGACGGGTGGGCGGGGGCGGGGAGCTCCTACAATGAGCAGTTCTTC
TRBV9,TRBD1,TRBJ1-1,.,CASSVGGGEPGEAFF,TGTGCCAGCAGCGTAGGAGGGGGCGAACCGGGGGAAGCTTTCTTT
TRBV7-2,TRBD1,TRBJ2-7,.,CASSPDGQVYEQYF,TGTGCCAGCAGCCCCGATGGACAGGTCTACGAGCAGTACTTC
TRBV5-1,.,TRBJ2-2,.,CASSLQDSNTGELFF,TGCGCCAGCAGCCTTCAGGACTCCAACACCGGGGAGCTGTTTTTT
TRBV3-1/TRBV3-2,.,TRBJ1-1,.,CASSFKASSIPNTEAFF,TGTGCCAGCAGCTTTAAGGCCAGTTCGATACCGAACACTGAAGCTTTCTTT
TRBV3-1/TRBV3-2,TRBD2,TRBJ2-5,.,CASSLTLAGGLQETQYF,TGTGCCAGCAGCCTTACTTTAGCGGGGGGGCTACAAGAGACCCAGTACTTC
TRBV9,.,TRBJ2-7,.,CASSYDAGDEQYF,TGTGCCAGCAGCTATGACGCAGGAGACGAGCAGTACTTC
TRBV19,.,TRBJ1-2,.,CASSIQGNYGYTF,TGTGCCAGTAGTATCCAGGGGAACTATGGCTACACCTTC
TRBV3-1/TRBV3-2,.,TRBJ2-5,.,CASSQDLGPRETQYF,TGTGCCAGCAGCCAAGATCTCGGGCCCAGGGAGACCCAGTACTTC
TRBV18,.,TRBJ2-5,once,CASSPQGETQYF,TGTGCCAGCTCACCCCAGGGGGAGACCCAGTACTTC
TRBV5-6,.,TRBJ1-2,few,CASSLAGIPYGYTF,TGTGCCAGCAGCTTGGCCGGAATCCCCTATGGCTACACCTTC
TRBV6-5,.,TRBJ2-7,.,CASKPGPSNRYEQYF,TGTGCCAGCAAGCCGGGACCCAGCAACCGCTACGAGCAGTACTTC
TRBV10-3,TRBD1,TRBJ1-3,few,CAIRSGTGSSGNTIYF,TGTGCCATCAGGTCCGGGACAGGGAGCTCTGGAAACACCATATATTTT
TRBV15,TRBD1,TRBJ1-4,.,CATSIRQGPNEKLFF,TGTGCCACCAGCATAAGACAGGGTCCTAATGAAAAACTGTTTTTT
TRBV5-1,TRBD1,TRBJ2-7,.,CASSPTGDEQYF,TGCGCCAGCAGCCCGACAGGGGACGAGCAGTACTTC
TRBV7-9,.,TRBJ2-2,.,CASSFPGGGHTGELFF,TGTGCCAGCAGCTTCCCCGGAGGGGGGCACACCGGGGAGCTGTTTTTT
TRBV11-3,TRBD2,TRBJ2-1,once,CASSLGLAGSYNEQFF,TGTGCCAGCAGCTTAGGACTAGCGGGCTCCTACAATGAGCAGTTCTTC
TRBV2,TRBD2,TRBJ2-1,.,CARSDGWGGVGSSYNEQFF,TGTGCCCGCAGTGATGGGTGGGGGGGGGTGGGGAGCTCCTACAATGAGCAGTTCTTC
TRBV7-2,.,TRBJ1-6,medium-sized,CASSLVVGGISPLHF,TGTGCCAGCAGCTTAGTCGTGGGGGGGATTTCACCCCTCCACTTT
TRBV24-1,.,TRBJ2-3,.,CATSEAGLTSDTQYF,TGTGCCACCAGTGAGGCGGGTCTAACATCGGATACGCAGTATTTT
TRBV24-1,.,TRBJ2-7,.,CATSDSWGDEQYF,TGTGCCACCAGTGATTCGTGGGGGGACGAGCAGTACTTC
TRBV7-2,.,TRBJ1-4,.,CASSSGRPINEKLFF,TGTGCCAGCAGCAGCGGCCGGCCCATTAATGAAAAACTGTTTTTT
TRBV4-3,.,TRBJ2-6,.,CASGDSGANVLTF,TGCGCCAGCGGAGACTCTGGGGCCAACGTCCTGACTTTC
TRBV6-5,.,TRBJ1-6,.,CASSLTGSNSPLHF,TGTGCCAGCAGTTTAACAGGGAGTAATTCACCCCTCCACTTT
TRBV5-6,.,TRBJ2-2,.,CASSSLGELFF,TGTGCCAGCAGTTCCCTCGGGGAGCTGTTTTTT
TRBV9,.,TRBJ2-7,.,CASSPSGGQVHEQYF,TGTGCCAGCAGCCCCTCCGGGGGGCAGGTTCACGAGCAGTACTTC
TRBV4-1,.,TRBJ1-2,.,CASSQDPDPSRGYTF,TGCGCCAGCAGCCAAGATCCAGATCCCAGTCGTGGCTACACCTTC
TRBV7-3,.,TRBJ2-1,.,CASSPGPDNEQFF,TGTGCCAGCAGCCCTGGCCCCGACAATGAGCAGTTCTTC
TRBV9,.,TRBJ2-2,.,CASSVDGRPTGELFF,TGTGCCAGCAGCGTAGATGGTAGGCCTACCGGGGAGCTGTTTTTT
TRBV5-1,TRBD2,TRBJ2-1,.,CASSLETSLVGNEQFF,TGCGCCAGCAGCTTGGAGACTAGCCTGGTCGGCAATGAGCAGTTCTTC
TRBV7-3,.,TRBJ2-4,few,CASSLSGENIQYF,TGTGCCAGCAGCTTATCGGGGGAAAACATTCAGTACTTC
TRBV6-5,.,TRBJ2-5,.,CASGYRETQYF,TGTGCCAGTGGTTACCGAGAGACCCAGTACTTC
TRBV6-1,TRBD1,TRBJ2-1,.,CASSEALQGAWNEQFF,TGTGCCAGCAGTGAAGCGCTCCAGGGGGCTTGGAATGAGCAGTTCTTC
TRBV7-9,.,TRBJ1-2,.,CASSTRQTLGYGYTF,TGTGCCAGCAGCACCCGTCAGACTCTCGGGTATGGCTACACCTTC
TRBV5-5,.,TRBJ1-2,.,CASSLYSGGLTANYGYTF,TGTGCCAGCAGCTTGTACTCCGGGGGACTGACAGCTAACTATGGCTACACCTTC
TRBV4-3,.,TRBJ2-3,.,CASSRRQGVDTQYF,TGCGCCAGCAGCCGGCGTCAGGGAGTAGATACGCAGTATTTT
TRBV7-6,.,TRBJ2-2,.,CASSSGHSTGELFF,TGTGCCAGCAGCTCCGGACACTCTACCGGGGAGCTGTTTTTT
TRBV19,TRBD1,TRBJ1-4,.,CASSNRDRNEKLFF,TGTGCCAGTAGTAACCGGGACAGAAATGAAAAACTGTTTTTT